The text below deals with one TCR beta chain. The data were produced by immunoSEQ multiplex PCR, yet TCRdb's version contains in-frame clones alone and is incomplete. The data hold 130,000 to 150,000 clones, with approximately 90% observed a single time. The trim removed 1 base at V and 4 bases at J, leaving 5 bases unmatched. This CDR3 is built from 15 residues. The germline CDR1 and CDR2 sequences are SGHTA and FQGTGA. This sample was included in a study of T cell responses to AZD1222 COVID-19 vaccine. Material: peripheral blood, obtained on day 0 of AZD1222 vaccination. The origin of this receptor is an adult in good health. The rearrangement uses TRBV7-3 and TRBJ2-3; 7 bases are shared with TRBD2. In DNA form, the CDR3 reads TGTGCCAGCAGCTTAATTGCGGGGGTCCCAGATACGCAGTATTTT. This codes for CASSLIAGVPDTQYF.